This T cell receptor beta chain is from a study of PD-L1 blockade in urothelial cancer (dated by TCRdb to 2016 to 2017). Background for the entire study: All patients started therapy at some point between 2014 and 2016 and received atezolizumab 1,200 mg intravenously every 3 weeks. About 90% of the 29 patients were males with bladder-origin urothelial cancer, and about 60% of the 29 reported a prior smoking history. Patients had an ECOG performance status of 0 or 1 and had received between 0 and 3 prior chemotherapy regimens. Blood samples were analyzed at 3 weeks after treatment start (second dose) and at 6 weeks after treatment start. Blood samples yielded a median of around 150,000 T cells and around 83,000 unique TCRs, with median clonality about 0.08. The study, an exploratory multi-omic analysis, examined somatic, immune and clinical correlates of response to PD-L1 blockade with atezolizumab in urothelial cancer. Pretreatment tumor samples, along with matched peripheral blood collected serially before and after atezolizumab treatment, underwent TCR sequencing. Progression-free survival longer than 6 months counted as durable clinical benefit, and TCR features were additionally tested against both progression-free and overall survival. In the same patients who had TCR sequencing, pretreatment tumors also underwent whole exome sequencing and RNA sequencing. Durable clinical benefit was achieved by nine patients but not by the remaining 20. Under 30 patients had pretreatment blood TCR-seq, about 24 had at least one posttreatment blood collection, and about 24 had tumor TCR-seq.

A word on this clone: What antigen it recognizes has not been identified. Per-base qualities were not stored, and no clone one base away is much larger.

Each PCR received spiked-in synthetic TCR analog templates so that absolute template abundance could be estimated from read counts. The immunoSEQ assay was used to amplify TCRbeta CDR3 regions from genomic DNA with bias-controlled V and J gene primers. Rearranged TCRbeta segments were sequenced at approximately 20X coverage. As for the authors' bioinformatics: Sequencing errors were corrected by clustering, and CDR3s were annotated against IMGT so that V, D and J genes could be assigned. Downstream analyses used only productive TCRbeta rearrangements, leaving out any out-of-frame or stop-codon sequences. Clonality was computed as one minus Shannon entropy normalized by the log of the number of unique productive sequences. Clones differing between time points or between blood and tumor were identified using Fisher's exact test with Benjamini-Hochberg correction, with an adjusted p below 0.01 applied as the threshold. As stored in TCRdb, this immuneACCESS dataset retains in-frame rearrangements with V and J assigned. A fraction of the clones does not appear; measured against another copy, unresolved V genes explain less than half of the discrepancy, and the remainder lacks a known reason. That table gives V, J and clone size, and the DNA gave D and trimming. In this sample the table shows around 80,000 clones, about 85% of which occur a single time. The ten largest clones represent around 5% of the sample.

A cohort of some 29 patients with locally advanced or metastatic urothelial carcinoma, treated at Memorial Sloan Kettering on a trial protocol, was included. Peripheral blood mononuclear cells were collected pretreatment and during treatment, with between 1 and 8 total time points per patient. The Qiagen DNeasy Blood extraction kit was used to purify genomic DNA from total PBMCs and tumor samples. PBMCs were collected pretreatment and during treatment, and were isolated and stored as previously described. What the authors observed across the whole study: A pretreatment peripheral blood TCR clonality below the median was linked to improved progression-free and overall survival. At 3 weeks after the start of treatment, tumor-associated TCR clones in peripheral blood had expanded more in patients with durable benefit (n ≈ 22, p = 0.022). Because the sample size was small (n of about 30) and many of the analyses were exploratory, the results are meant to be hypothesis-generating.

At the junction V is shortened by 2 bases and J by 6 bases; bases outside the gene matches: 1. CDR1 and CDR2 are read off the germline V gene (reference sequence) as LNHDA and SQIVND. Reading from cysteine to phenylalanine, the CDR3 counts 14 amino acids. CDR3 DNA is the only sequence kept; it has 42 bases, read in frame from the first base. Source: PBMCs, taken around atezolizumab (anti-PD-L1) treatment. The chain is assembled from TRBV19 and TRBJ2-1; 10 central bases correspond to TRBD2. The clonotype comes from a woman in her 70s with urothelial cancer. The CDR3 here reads CASSIWTSGNEQFF. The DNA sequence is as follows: TGTGCCAGTAGTATATGGACTAGCGGCAATGAGCAGTTCTTC.